Listed below are T cell receptor beta chains from one sample, sequenced in a study of monozygotic twins with inflammatory bowel disease. Using the 5' RACE reads, TCRdb records one entry per CDR3 protein without DNA. In all, the sample yields approximately 120,000 distinct CDR3 sequences. Sequenced: blood. Receptor source: a human donor with ulcerative colitis or Crohn's disease, or a healthy co-twin of an affected twin (not recorded which). Each CDR3 is given with its conserved first and last residue.

j_call	v_call	cdr3_aa
TRBJ1-3	TRBV16	CASSQSGTGNTIYF
TRBJ1-4	TRBV19	CASSPRGERAEKLFF
TRBJ2-7	TRBV18	CASSTPAQGWGEQYF
TRBJ2-7	TRBV7-9	CASTTDRGGYEQYF
TRBJ2-7	TRBV10-3	CAISGPPGLDLLYEQYF
TRBJ2-1	TRBV5-1	CASSSVGTDYNEQFF
TRBJ1-6	TRBV7-9	CASSIEGNSPLHF
TRBJ1-5	TRBV6-1	CASNRSGTGIQPQHF
TRBJ1-4	TRBV7-6	CASSLNQGVDEKLFF
TRBJ2-3	TRBV11-2	CASSLSEGLGTDTQYF
TRBJ1-5	TRBV7-6	CASSLGQGIGQPQHF
TRBJ2-3	TRBV19	CASSPRGAVGDTQYF
TRBJ2-7	TRBV28	CASSLFGSRAYEQYF
TRBJ1-1	TRBV5-1	CASSSTGTGDTEAFF
TRBJ1-2	TRBV5-5	CASSGEGQGFYDGYTF
TRBJ2-1	TRBV5-1	CASREQRTYNEQFF
TRBJ2-5	TRBV7-9	CASTGQGKETQYF
TRBJ1-1	TRBV28	CASSPHYRGGEAFF
TRBJ1-1	TRBV30	CACTRGQMVNTEAFF
TRBJ2-3	TRBV7-9	CASSPRGPDTQYF
TRBJ2-1	TRBV2	CASSGTSGRGYNEQFF
TRBJ2-7	TRBV7-6	CASSLGLAGFGEQYF
TRBJ1-4	TRBV20-1	CSASLRQGFNEKLFF
TRBJ1-2	TRBV5-4	CASSLAGGVDGYTF
TRBJ1-5	TRBV12-3/TRBV12-4	CASSTSLSQHF
TRBJ1-1	TRBV2	CASSGDSYATEAFF
TRBJ1-1	TRBV20-1	CSARDFAENTEAFF
TRBJ2-1	TRBV19	CASSIFPTGGQSSYNEQFF
TRBJ1-2	TRBV12-3/TRBV12-4	CASSSRTGDNGYTF
TRBJ2-5	TRBV2	CASSENREETQYF
TRBJ2-7	TRBV5-4	CASSAPGLAGDSYEQYF
TRBJ2-3	TRBV13	CASSLPSRGRTDTQYF
TRBJ2-3	TRBV5-1	CASRLPYRGAKGTDTQYF
TRBJ1-1	TRBV7-2	CASSLSGGLAFF
TRBJ2-6	TRBV7-8	CASSHRDGHSGANVLTF
TRBJ1-5	TRBV24-1	CAPMNGGANQPQHF
TRBJ2-3	TRBV11-3	CASSLISGDTQYF
TRBJ1-6	TRBV5-5	CASSLATRANSPLHF
TRBJ2-1	TRBV20-1	CSALRTSGGVDYNEQFF
TRBJ2-2	TRBV14	CASSQEGGELFF
TRBJ1-3	TRBV29-1	CSVGGPGNTIYF
TRBJ2-1	TRBV30	CAWSPRGAPSAYNEQFF
TRBJ2-1	TRBV11-2	CASRTSGSGYNEQFF
TRBJ1-4	TRBV7-2	CASARGGEEKLFF
TRBJ1-5	TRBV5-6	CASSLGRSNQPQHF
TRBJ2-4	TRBV13	CASSTDGLAKNIQYF
TRBJ2-2	TRBV7-3	CASSFLGGSNTGELFF
TRBJ2-1	TRBV7-2	CASTPRGGLGEQFF
TRBJ2-2	TRBV5-1	CASSLDRTSGTGELFF
TRBJ1-6	TRBV6-1	CASSTPDRMYNSPLHF
TRBJ2-1	TRBV7-9	CASSLRLAGGNEQFF
TRBJ2-3	TRBV20-1	CSARDGTSGGADTQYF
TRBJ2-5	TRBV28	CASSLLETQYF
TRBJ2-1	TRBV20-1	CSASKGGSEDEQFF
TRBJ1-1	TRBV7-2	CASRRMNTEAFF
TRBJ2-7	TRBV12-3/TRBV12-4	CASTALAGEQYF
TRBJ1-3	TRBV28	CASRIRLPRTGLGNTIYF
TRBJ2-3	TRBV5-5	CASSLASGEDTQYF
TRBJ2-2	TRBV9	CASSVGGKGVSDTGELFF